This T cell receptor (beta chain) was identified during a study of blood T cell repertoires in COVID-19. Study details: PBMCs, B-cell-depleted T cells, or T cells were the source of the cDNA or gDNA that made up the material.

The data were produced by immunoSEQ multiplex PCR, yet TCRdb's version contains in-frame clones alone and is incomplete. The sample records 60,000 or so clones, around 85% being singletons. Per germline, CDR1 MGHRA and CDR2 YSYEKL. Trimming took 3 bases from V and 0 from J, leaving 9 bases between them. The CDR3 contains 15 residues. This TCR was sampled from a human donor in a cohort sampled during active COVID-19. The chain couples TRBV4-1 to TRBJ2-1; no reliable D call. Sequencing input: peripheral blood. CDR3 DNA: TGCGCCAGCAGCCACGGCTCTAGCTCCTACAATGAGCAGTTCTTC. It encodes CASSHGSSSYNEQFF.